Each of the 27 T cell receptor beta chains below was sequenced from the same sample in a study of OX40 agonist ivuxolimab in advanced cancers. TCRdb's table, derived via immunoSEQ multiplex PCR, lists solely in-frame clones and lacks some. The sample lists 50,000 or so clones, over 80% seen once, with around 12% in the top ten. Sequenced material: CD4+ or CD8+ T cells sorted from blood, taken in a trial of the OX40 agonist ivuxolimab. All receptors come from an adult with an advanced solid tumor such as melanoma, head and neck, liver or kidney cancer.

This chain uses TRBV7-2 with TRBJ2-1, with 8 bases identical to TRBD2. The V gene end was trimmed by 3 bases and the J gene end by 7 bases; junction bases not matched to a gene: 8. The CDR3 runs 15 residues. CDR1 is SGHTA and CDR2 is FQGNSA in the germline V gene. CDR3 protein: CASSFSATSGNEQFF. The CDR3 DNA is TGTGCCAGCAGCTTCAGCGCAACTAGCGGTAATGAGCAGTTCTTC.

This chain links TRBV6-6 with TRBJ2-3, with 9 bases identical to TRBD1. V lost 4 bases to trimming and J lost 3 bases; unmatched junction nucleotides: 8. The germline V gene has CDR1 MNHNY and CDR2 SVGAGI (reference sequence). This CDR3 spans 16 amino acids. The CDR3: CASSFNRGLVTDTQYF. CDR3 in DNA: TGTGCCAGCAGTTTCAACAGGGGGCTTGTAACAGATACGCAGTATTTT.

This clone came up a few times. The V and J genes are TRBV5-1 and TRBJ2-5, with a weak D call TRBD2 (5 bases). The V end lost 5 bases, the J end lost 8 bases, and 16 bases lay between the germline ends. This CDR3 region has 13 residues. The germline CDR1 and CDR2 sequences are SGHRS and YFSETQ. CDR3 sequence: CASRILDSGTQYF. DNA of the CDR3: TGCGCCAGCAGAATACTGGACTCAGGAACCCAGTACTTC.

The chain couples TRBV4-1 to TRBJ1-4; D remains ambiguous. The CDR3 is 13 residues long. V gave up 3 bases and J gave up 0 bases, with 2 bases separating them. CDR1 is MGHRA, CDR2 YSYEKL, per germline. The CDR3 nucleotides read TGCGCCAGCAGCCAGGCAACTAATGAAAAACTGTTTTTT. It specifies CASSQATNEKLFF.

The chain links TRBV5-5 to TRBJ1-1; D is uncertain. This CDR3 comprises 13 residues. Germline V gene sequence: CDR1 SGHKS, CDR2 YYEKEE (reference sequence). Trimming removed 6 bases at V and 3 bases at J, with 12 bases between. The CDR3 coding sequence is TGTGCCAGCACACCCCCGGGCCACACTGAAGCTTTCTTT. Translated, it gives CASTPPGHTEAFF.

This clone was counted between two and nine times. The V and J genes are TRBV28 and TRBJ2-5; tentatively, D is TRBD2 (5 bases). Per germline, CDR1 MDHEN and CDR2 SYDVKM. V lost 6 bases, J lost 0 bases, and 23 bases lay in between. The CDR3 has 18 amino acids. This chain's CDR3 is CASSLREIATLYQETQYF. The CDR3 bases are TGTGCCAGCAGCCTAAGGGAGATAGCGACCCTTTACCAAGAGACCCAGTACTTC.

This clone appeared a single time. The junction shows a germline mismatch at one end, possibly a read error. The CDR3 bases are TGCGCTAGCGGTCGTACCCCCTACGAGCAGTACTTC. This codes for CASGRTPYEQYF. This chain connects TRBV14 to TRBJ2-7; 7 bases are shared with TRBD2. This CDR3 has 12 residues. Germline V lookup: CDR1 SGHDN, CDR2 FVKESK.

This clone was recorded only once. J is TRBJ2-3 and V is TRBV4-2; 9 bases are shared with TRBD2. The V gene end was trimmed by 0 bases and the J gene end by 6 bases; junction bases not matched to a gene: 13. The CDR3 runs 18 residues. Looked up from germline, CDR1 is LGHNA and CDR2 is YNFKEQ. The CDR3 sequence: CASSQEFSAGGPRDTQYF. CDR3 DNA sequence: TGTGCCAGCAGCCAAGAGTTTTCCGCGGGAGGGCCGAGGGATACGCAGTATTTT.

The V gene is TRBV4-2, the J gene TRBJ1-2; tentatively, D is TRBD1 (6 bases). The CDR3 length is 12 residues. Trimming cost V 3 bases and J 14 bases, with 16 bases left between them. CDR1 is LGHNA, CDR2 YNFKEQ, per germline. The CDR3 protein is CASSHFGGAWTF. The CDR3 region has the DNA TGTGCCAGCAGCCATTTCGGGGGGGCTTGGACCTTC.

In its sample, this clone was seen a few times. V gene TRBV5-1 combines with J gene TRBJ1-3; 8 bases fit TRBD1. There are 15 residues in the CDR3. V lost 3 bases and J lost 4; bases outside the gene matches: 6. CDR1 and CDR2 (germline): SGHRS, YFSETQ. The CDR3 DNA reads as TGCGCCAGCAGCTCAGGGGGCGCTACCGGAAACACCATATATTTT. Its protein is CASSSGGATGNTIYF.

The chain joins TRBV5-1 to TRBJ2-5; D remains unclear. Deletions cut 0 bases from V and 5 bases from J, with 11 bases between. The CDR3 is made up of 14 amino acids. Germline CDR1 SGHRS, CDR2 YFSETQ. CDR3 in amino acids: CASSLVGQLETQYF. The CDR3 bases are TGCGCCAGCAGCTTGGTTGGGCAACTGGAGACCCAGTACTTC.

This clone has just a few counts. The chain couples TRBV30 to TRBJ1-1, with a possible D match to TRBD1 (6 bases). Germline V gene sequence: CDR1 GTSNPN, CDR2 SVGIG (reference sequence). The CDR3 spans 13 residues. The V end lost 7 bases, the J end lost 0 bases, and 12 bases lay between the germline ends. The CDR3 reads CAYLRQVNTEAFF. Written as DNA, the CDR3 is TGTGCCTACCTAAGACAGGTGAACACTGAAGCTTTCTTT. Supplemented by reference TRBV30 and TRBJ1-1, the full variable domain reads SQTIHQWPATLVQPVGSPLSLECTVEGTSNPNLYWYRQAAGRGLQLLFYSVGIGQISSEVPQNLSASRPQDRQFILSSKKLLLSDSGFYLCAYLRQVNTEAFFGQGTRLTVV.

The chain combines TRBV6-1 with TRBJ1-5; TRBD1 agrees at 10 bases. The germline gives CDR1 MNHNS, CDR2 SASEGT. The CDR3 length is 14 residues. The trim removed 6 bases at V and 6 bases at J, leaving 5 bases unmatched. The CDR3 sequence is CASSPDRGSQPQHF. For the CDR3, the DNA is TGTGCCAGCAGCCCGGACAGGGGGAGTCAGCCCCAGCATTTT.

This chain uses TRBV28 with TRBJ2-7; D possibly matches TRBD1 or TRBD2 (6 bases each). Germline V gene lookup returns CDR1 MDHEN and CDR2 SYDVKM. The CDR3 contains 18 residues. V gave up 1 base and J gave up 1 base, with 20 bases separating them. The CDR3: CASSLSPTWKGGSYEQYF. DNA of the CDR3: TGTGCCAGCAGTTTATCCCCCACATGGAAAGGGGGGTCCTACGAGCAGTACTTC.

The chain links TRBV28 to TRBJ2-3; D tentatively fits TRBD1 or TRBD2 (5 bases each). V shed 5 bases and J shed 2 bases, with 11 bases lying between them. CDR1 MDHEN and CDR2 SYDVKM come from the germline V gene. CDR3 length equals 14 residues. CDR3 coding DNA: TGTGCCAGCAGTACGGGACGTAACACAGATACGCAGTATTTT. Translated, it gives CASSTGRNTDTQYF.

The V gene is TRBV28, the J gene TRBJ2-3; possible D gene TRBD1, 6 bases. Trimming removed 3 bases at V and 3 bases at J, with 13 bases between. Germline V CDR1 and CDR2: MDHEN, SYDVKM. The CDR3 consists of 15 residues. CDR3 region: CASSFSRQGTDTQYF. CDR3 sequence (DNA): TGTGCCAGCAGTTTCTCTCGCCAGGGGACAGATACGCAGTATTTT.

This clone was seen only once. The V gene is TRBV19, the J gene TRBJ1-1; 8 bases are a match to TRBD1. Germline CDR1 LNHDA, CDR2 SQIVND (reference sequence). CDR3 length equals 14 residues. J was trimmed by 4 bases and V by 5 bases; bases with no gene match: 6. The CDR3 nucleotides are TGTGCCAGTAGTCTCGACAGGGGCGGCACTGAAGCTTTCTTT. The encoded protein is CASSLDRGGTEAFF.

The CDR3 loop is CASSFPRSNTEAFF. The CDR3 DNA sequence: TGTGCCAGCAGTTTTCCCCGGTCGAACACTGAAGCTTTCTTT. The chain couples TRBV28 to TRBJ1-1, with D unresolved. V was shortened by 3 bases and J by 1 base, with 9 bases between the two germline ends. This CDR3 contains 14 residues. CDR1 MDHEN and CDR2 SYDVKM come from the germline V gene.

CDR3 coding DNA: TGTGCCAGCAGCCCCCGACTAGCGGGAGCCAATGAGCAGTTCTTC. This translates into CASSPRLAGANEQFF. The genes are TRBV7-3 and TRBJ2-1; 12 bases are a match to TRBD2. The germline V gene has CDR1 SGHTA and CDR2 FQGTGA. V was pared by 5 bases and J by 6 bases, with 5 bases of the junction left unmatched. The CDR3 spans 15 residues.

The rearrangement uses TRBV6-6 and TRBJ2-3; D is undetermined. V lost 0 bases to trimming and J lost 4 bases, with 11 bases between them. The CDR3 is 15 amino acids. In germline, CDR1 is MNHNY, CDR2 SVGAGI (reference sequence). The CDR3 region has the DNA TGTGCCAGCAGTTACTCATCCTTACCATCAGATACGCAGTATTTT. This sequence encodes CASSYSSLPSDTQYF.

The chain uses TRBV29-1 and TRBJ2-3; 12 nucleotides agree with TRBD2. Losses at the gene ends were 6 bases for V and 1 base for J; bases not matched to a gene: 8. There are 16 residues in the CDR3. Germline V gene lookup returns CDR1 SQVTM and CDR2 ANQGSEA. The CDR3 spells CSVQLAGGPRTDTQYF. The CDR3, as DNA: TGCAGCGTCCAACTAGCGGGGGGACCACGCACAGATACGCAGTATTTT.

The chain links TRBV7-9 to TRBJ1-1; D is undetermined. The CDR3 loop spans 14 amino acids. V shed 3 bases and J shed 0 bases, with 8 bases lying between them. Germline V CDR1 and CDR2: SEHNR, FQNEAQ (reference sequence). CDR3 nucleotides: TGTGCCAGCAGCTTGGAGCATCTGAACACTGAAGCTTTCTTT. It yields the protein CASSLEHLNTEAFF.

The chain has TRBV5-1 and TRBJ1-2, with 11 bases that match TRBD1. Trimming cost V 3 bases and J 8 bases; bases outside gene matches: 6. CDR3 length: 14 residues. Germline V lookup: CDR1 SGHRS, CDR2 YFSETQ. CDR3 bases: TGCGCCAGCAGCTCTGGACAGGGGGCCGCGGGCTACACCTTC. Translation gives CASSSGQGAAGYTF.

The chain carries TRBV7-3 and TRBJ1-1; weak D call: TRBD1 (6 bases). The V end was cut by 3 bases, the J end by 1 base, with 12 bases between. Germline CDR1 reads SGHTA; CDR2 reads FQGTGA. This CDR3 has 15 residues. CDR3 in amino acids: CASSFTTGSNTEAFF. CDR3 in DNA: TGTGCCAGCAGCTTCACGACAGGATCGAACACTGAAGCTTTCTTT.

The V gene is TRBV30, the J gene TRBJ1-4; tentative D call: TRBD1 (5 bases). This CDR3 has 15 residues. The V gene lost 3 bases and the J gene lost 0 bases, with 11 bases spanning the gap. Germline V CDR1 and CDR2: GTSNPN, SVGIG (reference sequence). The CDR3 spells CAWSPGQATNEKLFF. The CDR3 DNA is TGTGCCTGGAGCCCCGGACAAGCAACTAATGAAAAACTGTTTTTT.

The V gene is TRBV5-4, the J gene TRBJ1-6; possible D gene TRBD1, 6 bases. V was cut by 4 bases and J by 5 bases, with 10 bases left in between. This CDR3 is built from 14 residues. Germline V gives CDR1 SGHNT, CDR2 YYREEE (reference sequence). The CDR3 protein is CASSMGQNNSPLHF. The CDR3 DNA reads TGTGCCAGCAGCATGGGACAAAATAATTCACCCCTCCACTTT. Looking up the rest from reference TRBV5-4 and TRBJ1-6 gives the full variable domain: ETGVTQSPTHLIKTRGQQVTLRCSSQSGHNTVSWYQQALGQGPQFIFQYYREEENGRGNFPPRFSGLQFPNYSSELNVNALELDDSALYLCASSMGQNNSPLHFGNGTRLTVT.

This clone occurred once. The chain joins TRBV28 to TRBJ2-7; the match to TRBD2 covers 9 bases. This CDR3 spans 15 amino acids. J lost 0 bases, V lost 5 bases, and 5 bases had no gene match. Per the germline V gene, CDR1 is MDHEN and CDR2 is SYDVKM. The chain's CDR3 is CASSQRGVSSYEQYF. The DNA for the CDR3 is TGTGCCAGCAGTCAGCGGGGGGTCAGCTCCTACGAGCAGTACTTC. Combining the CDR3 with reference TRBV28 and TRBJ2-7 gives the whole variable domain DVKVTQSSRYLVKRTGEKVFLECVQDMDHENMFWYRQDPGLGLRLIYFSYDVKMKEKGDIPEGYSVSREKKERFSLILESASTNQTSMYLCASSQRGVSSYEQYFGPGTRLTVT.